The present T cell receptor (beta chain) was sequenced within a study of T cell responses to AZD1222 COVID-19 vaccine (dated by TCRdb to about 2021). For context, the study as a whole: Because spike-specific TCR depth and breadth did not differ between the two schedules, AZD1222 recipients who got a second dose at roughly 4 weeks were pooled with those who got a second dose at roughly 12 weeks. TCR sequencing covered roughly 230 trial participants: 200 to 220 given two doses of AZD1222 and 26 given two doses of MenACWY control vaccine. Trial participants were enrolled by age into 18-55, 56-69 and 70-plus year subgroups, with roughly 160, 29 and 62 TCR-sequenced participants respectively.

Overall results and qualifications from the work: In the small 56-69-year group, the increase in depth fell short of significance, most likely because of low power. Participants were mostly white British, with more females than males. The authors suggested clonal diversity may have been underestimated. Epitopes outside the regions mutated in the B.1.351 and B.1.1.7 variants were reportedly recognized by nearly half of the unique spike-specific TCRs. The vaccine-associated CD4 TCRs covered the entire spike protein, and the dominant responses fell in regions 160-218 and 743-854. Because no day 14 peak-response samples were available, the repertoires could be characterized only after the peak T cell response. Spike-specific TCR breadth and depth rose significantly after two AZD1222 doses compared with day 0 and with MenACWY recipients. Only six AZD1222 recipients were SARS-CoV-2 seropositive at baseline, limiting conclusions about previously exposed vaccinees.

The time point label here, explained by the study, means: baseline before first vaccination. Samples from vaccinated people were obtained from the UK trials COV001 and COV002, which included a single-blind randomized controlled phase 2/3 trial of AZD1222 (ChAdOx1 nCoV-19) in healthy adults. For TCRbeta chain sequencing, PBMC samples were collected from trial participants at day 0 and at day 28 after the second dose. This clone is a singleton in its sample. Its antigen target is currently unknown. The junction differs from germline at one of its ends, possibly a read error. From its cysteine to its phenylalanine, the CDR3 spans 17 amino acids. Just CDR3 DNA is preserved here, 51 bases in frame from base 1. The germline V gene yields SGHTA for CDR1 and FQGNSA for CDR2. The CDR3 regions of human TCRbeta chains were analyzed by immunosequencing. Concerning the study's data processing: TCRs in the repertoires were compared against a reference library of SARS-CoV-2-specific TCRs that had been generated with the MIRA antigen-specificity platform. Breadth was defined as the fraction of unique TCRs that were SARS-CoV-2-associated, and depth was defined as the fraction of total T cells that were SARS-CoV-2-associated. Using the MIRA data, each spike-specific TCR was mapped to the spike region that the TCR reacts to and placed in a CD4 or CD8 class. Log10-transformed breadth and depth values were compared by one-way ANOVA with Sidak's multiple comparisons tests. TCRdb carries this immuneACCESS record with in-frame sequences only. Its versions omit some clonotypes, under half of them owing to an unresolved V gene in the studies checked, with the rest unexplained. The V and J calls and clone size come from that table; D and trimming were worked out from the DNA. In all, the sample holds tens of thousands of clones, and over 75% of those were seen once. The ten biggest clones cover more than 20% of the sample.

The receptor chain draws on TRBV7-2 and TRBJ2-1, with TRBD1 perhaps the D gene, on 6 matching bases. The clonotype comes from an adult in good health. The sequences come from peripheral blood, collected on day 0 of AZD1222 vaccination. The DNA sequence follows: TGTGCCAGCAGCTTAAAGTACAGGGTTTTCTCCAACAATGAGCAGTTCTTC. Translated, it gives CASSLKYRVFSNNEQFF.